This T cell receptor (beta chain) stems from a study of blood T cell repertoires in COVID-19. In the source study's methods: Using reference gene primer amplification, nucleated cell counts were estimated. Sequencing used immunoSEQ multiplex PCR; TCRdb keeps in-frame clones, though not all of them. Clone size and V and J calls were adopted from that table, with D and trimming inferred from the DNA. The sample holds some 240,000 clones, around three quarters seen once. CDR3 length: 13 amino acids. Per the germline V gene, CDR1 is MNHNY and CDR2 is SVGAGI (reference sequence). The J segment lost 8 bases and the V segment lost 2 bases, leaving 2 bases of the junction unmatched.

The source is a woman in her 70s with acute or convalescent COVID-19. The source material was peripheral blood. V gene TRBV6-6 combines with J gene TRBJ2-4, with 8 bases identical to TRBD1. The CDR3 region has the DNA TGTGCCAGCAGTTACGGGGGACAGGACATTCAGTACTTC. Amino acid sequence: CASSYGGQDIQYF.